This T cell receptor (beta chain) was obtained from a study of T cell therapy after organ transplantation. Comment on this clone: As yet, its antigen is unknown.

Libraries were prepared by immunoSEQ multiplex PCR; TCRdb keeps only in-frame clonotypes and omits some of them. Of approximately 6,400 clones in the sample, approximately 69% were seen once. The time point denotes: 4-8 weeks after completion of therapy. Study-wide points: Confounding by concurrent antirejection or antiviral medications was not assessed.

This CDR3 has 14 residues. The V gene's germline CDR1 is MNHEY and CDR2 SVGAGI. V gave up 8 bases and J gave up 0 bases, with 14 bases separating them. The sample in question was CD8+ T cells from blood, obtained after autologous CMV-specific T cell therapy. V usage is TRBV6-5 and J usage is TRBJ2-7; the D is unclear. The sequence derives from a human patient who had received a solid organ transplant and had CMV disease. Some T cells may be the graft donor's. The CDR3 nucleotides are TGTGCCAGCTTTTCCCACCCTAACTCCTACGAGCAGTACTTC. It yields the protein CASFSHPNSYEQYF.